These T cell receptor beta chains were read from a single sample in a study of neurological immune-mediated disorders. TCRdb redid the calling of the 5' RACE reads with MiXCR, one entry per CDR3 protein. The repertoire holds 50,000 to 60,000 distinct CDR3 sequences, with just under 4% as singletons. Sequencing was performed on CD4+ T cells from blood. The receptors shown here come from a middle-aged woman with multiple sclerosis. Both conserved end residues are part of each CDR3. D genes are given only for firm matches. Clone size is stated in some rows and not others, as once, few, many or a class when expanded.

D,V,size,J,DNA,CDR3
.,TRBV5-1,few,TRBJ2-3,TGCGCCAGCAGCTTCTTTGGTCAGGGGGGGTCAGATACGCAGTATTTT,CASSFFGQGGSDTQYF
.,TRBV5-1,many,TRBJ2-1,TGCGCCAGCAGCTTAACCCGACGGATGAACAATGAGCAGTTCTTC,CASSLTRRMNNEQFF
.,TRBV5-1,many,TRBJ2-1,TGCGCCAGCAGCTGGGGGGCGTCATTCCGCGATGAGCAGTTCTTC,CASSWGASFRDEQFF
.,TRBV12-3/TRBV12-4,many,TRBJ2-7,TGTGCCAGCAGTGCTACACTAGCCACCTACGAGCAGTACTTC,CASSATLATYEQYF
TRBD1,TRBV18,many,TRBJ1-1,TGTGCCAGCTCACCAACAGACAGGGACGCTGAAGCTTTCTTT,CASSPTDRDAEAFF
TRBD1,TRBV14,few,TRBJ2-7,TGTGCCAGCAGCCAATTCACAGGGGGTTTAGGCGAGCAGTACTTC,CASSQFTGGLGEQYF
TRBD1,TRBV2,many,TRBJ1-1,TGTGCCACCGAGGGGGACAGAAACACTGAAGCTTTCTTT,CATEGDRNTEAFF
.,TRBV6-2/TRBV6-3,many,TRBJ2-1,TGTGCCAGCAGTTACCTCCCCGGCAGGGGCAGAGCTTTCAATGAGCAGTTCTTC,CASSYLPGRGRAFNEQFF
.,TRBV10-3,many,TRBJ2-7,TGTGCCATCAGTCTTACTGGGACTTTACGGAGCTCCTACGAGCAGTACTTC,CAISLTGTLRSSYEQYF
.,TRBV5-1,many,TRBJ1-1,TGCGCCAGCAGCCCGGACGGGGACACTGAAGCTTTCTTT,CASSPDGDTEAFF
TRBD1,TRBV2,few,TRBJ2-7,TGTGCCAGCAGGTTCGAGCTGGGACAGGGGTACGAGCAGTACTTC,CASRFELGQGYEQYF
TRBD1,TRBV5-1,many,TRBJ2-2,TGCGCCAGCAGCTTGGTTCCACCGGGACAGGGGAATACCGGGGAGCTGTTTTTT,CASSLVPPGQGNTGELFF
.,TRBV5-1,many,TRBJ1-5,TGCGCCAGCAGCTTGAGCCCAAGGTGGACCCGACCCCCCCACGATCAGCCCCAGCATTTT,CASSLSPRWTRPPHDQPQHF
TRBD1,TRBV20-1,many,TRBJ1-2,TGCAGTGCTTCCGAGGGACAGGGAAGCGGCTACACCTTC,CSASEGQGSGYTF
TRBD2,TRBV14,many,TRBJ2-3,TGTGCCAGCAGCCAAGATCGAAGCGGGGGTTCAGATACGCAGTATTTT,CASSQDRSGGSDTQYF
TRBD1,TRBV20-1,many,TRBJ1-2,TGCAGTCCAGGACAGGGGGCTAAAGGCTACACCTTC,CSPGQGAKGYTF
.,TRBV2,many,TRBJ2-1,TGTGCCAGCAGTGTCTACAATGAGCAGTTCTTC,CASSVYNEQFF
.,TRBV7-9,many,TRBJ1-3,TGTGCCAGCAGGCGGGGTGGCTCTGGAAACACCATATATTTT,CASRRGGSGNTIYF
.,TRBV5-1,many,TRBJ1-2,TGCGCCAGCAGCTCCCGATATGGGCCAGGCTACACCTTC,CASSSRYGPGYTF
.,TRBV2,many,TRBJ1-2,TGTGCCAGCAGTGAAGTGCGGCAGGCTTCCCATGGCTACACCTTC,CASSEVRQASHGYTF
TRBD1,TRBV11-1,many,TRBJ2-7,TGTGCCAGCAGCGCCGGGACAGGGATCGAGCAGTACTTC,CASSAGTGIEQYF
.,TRBV3-1,many,TRBJ2-2,TGTGCCAGCAGCCAAGATGTCGGGGAGCTGTTTTTT,CASSQDVGELFF
TRBD1,TRBV20-1,many,TRBJ1-4,TGCAGTGCTAGAGGGACAGGCAACGAGGGGGAAAAACTGTTTTTT,CSARGTGNEGEKLFF
TRBD1,TRBV28,many,TRBJ1-2,TGTGCCAGCAGTTTATGGACAGGGGGCTCTGGCTACACCTTC,CASSLWTGGSGYTF
.,TRBV5-1,many,TRBJ2-1,TGCGCCAGCAGCACTTTATGGACTGGAAACAATGAGCAGTTCTTC,CASSTLWTGNNEQFF
.,TRBV18,many,TRBJ2-7,TGTGCCAGCTCACCTCACGGCAGCTCCTACGAGCAGTACTTC,CASSPHGSSYEQYF
TRBD2,TRBV2,few,TRBJ2-1,TGTGCCAGCCTTGGACAGCGGGGGGGGGATGAGCAGTTCTTC,CASLGQRGGDEQFF
TRBD2,TRBV3-1,many,TRBJ2-1,TGTGCCAGCGGGGAAAAGGCGGCGGGGGGGGAGCAGTTCTTC,CASGEKAAGGEQFF
TRBD1,TRBV9,many,TRBJ1-1,TGTGCCAGCAGCGGTAGAACGACAGGGGGTATCATGAACACTGAAGCTTTCTTT,CASSGRTTGGIMNTEAFF
.,TRBV3-1,.,TRBJ1-1,TGTGCCAGCCAAGATTTCGGGGCTACCATGAACACTGAAGCTTTCTTT,CASQDFGATMNTEAFF
.,TRBV7-9,many,TRBJ2-2,TGTGCCAGCAGCTTAACAGGGTCCGGGGAGCTGTTTTTT,CASSLTGSGELFF
.,TRBV7-8,many,TRBJ2-3,TGTGCCAGCAGCCAATTCACAGATACGCAGTATTTT,CASSQFTDTQYF
TRBD2,TRBV7-2,many,TRBJ2-3,TGTGCCAGCAGCTTAGTTGGGACTAGCGGGGGGGGCTTGGATACGCAGTATTTT,CASSLVGTSGGGLDTQYF
TRBD1,TRBV5-1,many,TRBJ2-7,TGCGCCAGCAGCATATCGGACAGGGAAATCCATTGGGAGCAGTACTTC,CASSISDREIHWEQYF
.,TRBV11-2,many,TRBJ2-3,TGTGCCAGCAGCCGCGACCCGGGGGCAGATACGCAGTATTTT,CASSRDPGADTQYF
TRBD1,TRBV4-1,many,TRBJ2-7,TGCGCCAGCAGCCGAAGACAGGGGGAGGACTCTTACGAGCAGTACTTC,CASSRRQGEDSYEQYF
.,TRBV7-2,many,TRBJ2-7,TGTGCCAGCAGCTCACTACGGGGTGCAGGCTACGAGCAGTACTTC,CASSSLRGAGYEQYF
TRBD1,TRBV5-1,many,TRBJ1-5,TGCGCCAGCAGCCCCGGGACAGGGTTTCAGCCCCAGCATTTT,CASSPGTGFQPQHF
TRBD1,TRBV29-1,many,TRBJ1-2,TGCAGCGAACAGACAGGGGGCTCTGATGGCTACACCTTC,CSEQTGGSDGYTF
TRBD1,TRBV5-1,many,TRBJ1-6,TGCGCCAGCAGCCAACAGGGGGCGCGATCACCCCTCCACTTT,CASSQQGARSPLHF
.,TRBV5-6,many,TRBJ1-1,TGTGCCAGCAGCTTGTCCGGGCGCTGGACCAACACTGAAGCTTTCTTT,CASSLSGRWTNTEAFF
.,TRBV5-1,many,TRBJ2-1,TGCGCCAGCAGCTTGGTCGTAGGGGACAACAATGAGCAGTTCTTC,CASSLVVGDNNEQFF
TRBD1,TRBV5-1,many,TRBJ2-3,TGCGCCAGCGCCCCGACAGGGAGCACAGATACGCAGTATTTT,CASAPTGSTDTQYF
.,TRBV20-1,many,TRBJ2-1,TGCAGTGCTAGACCCCTAAGGGGGAACCCCTCCTACAATGAGCAGTTCTTC,CSARPLRGNPSYNEQFF